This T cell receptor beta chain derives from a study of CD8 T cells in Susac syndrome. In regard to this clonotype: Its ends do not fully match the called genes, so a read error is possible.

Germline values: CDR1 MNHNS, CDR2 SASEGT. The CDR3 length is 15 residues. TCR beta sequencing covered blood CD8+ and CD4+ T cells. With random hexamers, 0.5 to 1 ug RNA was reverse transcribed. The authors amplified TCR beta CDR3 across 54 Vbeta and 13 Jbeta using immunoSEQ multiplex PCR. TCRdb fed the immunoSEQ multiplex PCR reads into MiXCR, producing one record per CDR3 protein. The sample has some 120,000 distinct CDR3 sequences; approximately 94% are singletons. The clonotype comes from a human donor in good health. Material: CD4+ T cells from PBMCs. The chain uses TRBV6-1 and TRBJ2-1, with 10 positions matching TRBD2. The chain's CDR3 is CASSQAGGLYNEQFF. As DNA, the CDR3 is TGTGCCAGCAGTCAAGCGGGAGGGCTTTACAATGAGCAGTTCTTC.